This record covers a single T cell receptor (beta chain). V gave up 0 bases and J gave up 0 bases, with 7 bases separating them. Germline lookup yields CDR1 SGHRS and CDR2 YFSETQ. The CDR3 consists of 15 residues. The data were taken from a study of control samples from healthy donors and cancer patients. Assay used: immunoSEQ multiplex PCR; TCRdb lists only in-frame clones, some missing. Among tens of thousands of clones listed, roughly 93% were seen once. The V gene is TRBV5-1, the J gene TRBJ1-3; D gene uncertain. Source material: PBMCs. This TCR derives from a woman aged 40 to 50 with lung cancer. This chain's CDR3 is CASSLEGSSGNTIYF. CDR3 nucleotides: TGCGCCAGCAGCTTGGAAGGCAGCTCTGGAAACACCATATATTTT.